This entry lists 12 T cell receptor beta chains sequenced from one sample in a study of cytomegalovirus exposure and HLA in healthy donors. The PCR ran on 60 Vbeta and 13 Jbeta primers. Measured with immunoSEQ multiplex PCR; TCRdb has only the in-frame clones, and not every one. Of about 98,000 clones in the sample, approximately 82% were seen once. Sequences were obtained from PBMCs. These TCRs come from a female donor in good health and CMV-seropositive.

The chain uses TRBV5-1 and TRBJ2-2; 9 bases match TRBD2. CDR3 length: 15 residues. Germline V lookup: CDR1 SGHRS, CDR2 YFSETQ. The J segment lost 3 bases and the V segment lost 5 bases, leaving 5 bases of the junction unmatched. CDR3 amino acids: CASSLAGADTGELFF. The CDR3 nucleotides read TGCGCCAGCAGTTTAGCGGGGGCCGACACCGGGGAGCTGTTTTTT.

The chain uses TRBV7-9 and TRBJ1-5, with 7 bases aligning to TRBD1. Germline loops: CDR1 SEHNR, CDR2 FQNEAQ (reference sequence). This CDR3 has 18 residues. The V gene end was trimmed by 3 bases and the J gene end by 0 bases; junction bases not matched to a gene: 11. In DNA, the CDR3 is TGTGCCAGCAGCTTCGTGACAGGGAACCTAAATAGCAATCAGCCCCAGCATTTT. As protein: CASSFVTGNLNSNQPQHF.

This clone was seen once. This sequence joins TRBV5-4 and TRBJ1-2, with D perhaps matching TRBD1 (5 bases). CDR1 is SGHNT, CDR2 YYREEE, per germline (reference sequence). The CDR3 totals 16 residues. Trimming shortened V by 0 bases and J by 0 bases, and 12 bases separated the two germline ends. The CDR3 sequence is CASSLVSTATNYGYTF. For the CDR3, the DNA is TGTGCCAGCAGCTTGGTTTCGACAGCAACTAACTATGGCTACACCTTC.

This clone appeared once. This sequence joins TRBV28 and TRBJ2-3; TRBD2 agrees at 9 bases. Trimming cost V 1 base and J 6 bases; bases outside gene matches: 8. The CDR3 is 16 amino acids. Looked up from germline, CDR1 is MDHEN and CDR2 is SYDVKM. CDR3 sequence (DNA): TGTGCCAGCAGTTTATCTCTAGCGGGATCTACCGATACGCAGTATTTT. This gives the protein CASSLSLAGSTDTQYF.

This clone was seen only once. The CDR3 spells CASSYEGLLYEQYF. The CDR3 nucleotides read TGTGCCAGCAGTTACGAGGGTCTCCTCTACGAGCAGTACTTC. The chain uses TRBV6-6 and TRBJ2-7; D is perhaps TRBD2 (5 bases). The CDR3 totals 14 residues. Germline assignment: CDR1 MNHNY and CDR2 SVGAGI (reference sequence). Between the trimmed V and J ends, which lost 2 bases and 3 bases, there was a span of 11 bases.

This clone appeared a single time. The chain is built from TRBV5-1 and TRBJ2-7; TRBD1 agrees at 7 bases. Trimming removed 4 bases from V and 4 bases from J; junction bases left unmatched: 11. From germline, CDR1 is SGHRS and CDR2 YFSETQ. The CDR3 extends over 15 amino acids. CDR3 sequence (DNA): TGCGCCAGCAGCCGTACAGCCGACAGGGTTTACGAGCAGTACTTC. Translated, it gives CASSRTADRVYEQYF.

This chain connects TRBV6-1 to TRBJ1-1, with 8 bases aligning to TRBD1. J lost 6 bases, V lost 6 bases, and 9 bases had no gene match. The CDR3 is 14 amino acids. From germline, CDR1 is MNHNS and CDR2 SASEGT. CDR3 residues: CASRWWQGASEAFF. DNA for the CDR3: TGTGCCAGCAGGTGGTGGCAGGGGGCATCTGAAGCTTTCTTT.

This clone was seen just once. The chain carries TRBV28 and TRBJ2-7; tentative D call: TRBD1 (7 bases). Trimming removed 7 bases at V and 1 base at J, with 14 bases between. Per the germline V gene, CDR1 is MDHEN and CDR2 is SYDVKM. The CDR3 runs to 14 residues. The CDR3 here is CASTPAGQSYEQYF. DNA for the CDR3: TGTGCCAGCACCCCGGCGGGACAGTCCTACGAGCAGTACTTC. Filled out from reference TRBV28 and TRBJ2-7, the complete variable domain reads DVKVTQSSRYLVKRTGEKVFLECVQDMDHENMFWYRQDPGLGLRLIYFSYDVKMKEKGDIPEGYSVSREKKERFSLILESASTNQTSMYLCASTPAGQSYEQYFGPGTRLTVT.

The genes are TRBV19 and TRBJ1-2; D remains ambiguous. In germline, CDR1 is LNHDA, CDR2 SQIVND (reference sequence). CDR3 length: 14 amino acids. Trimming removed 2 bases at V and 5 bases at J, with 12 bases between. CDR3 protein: CASSISAASYGYTF. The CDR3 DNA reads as TGTGCCAGTAGTATATCAGCGGCCTCGTATGGCTACACCTTC.

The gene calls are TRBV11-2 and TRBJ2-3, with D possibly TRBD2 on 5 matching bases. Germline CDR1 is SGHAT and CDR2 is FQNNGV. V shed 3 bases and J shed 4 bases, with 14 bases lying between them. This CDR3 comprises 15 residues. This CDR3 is CASSLGLAGPDTQYF. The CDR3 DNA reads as TGTGCCAGCAGCTTGGGCCTTGCGGGCCCAGATACGCAGTATTTT.

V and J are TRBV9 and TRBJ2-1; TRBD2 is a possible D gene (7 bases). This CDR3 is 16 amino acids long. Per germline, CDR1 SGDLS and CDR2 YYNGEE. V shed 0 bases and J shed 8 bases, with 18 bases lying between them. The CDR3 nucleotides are TGTGCCAGCAGCGTAGCGGTGGGGGGGGCTAGGGATGAGCAGTTCTTC. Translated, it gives CASSVAVGGARDEQFF. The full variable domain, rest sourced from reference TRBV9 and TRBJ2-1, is DSGVTQTPKHLITATGQRVTLRCSPRSGDLSVYWYQQSLDQGLQFLIQYYNGEERAKGNILERFSAQQFPDLHSELNLSSLELGDSALYFCASSVAVGGARDEQFFGPGTRLTVL.

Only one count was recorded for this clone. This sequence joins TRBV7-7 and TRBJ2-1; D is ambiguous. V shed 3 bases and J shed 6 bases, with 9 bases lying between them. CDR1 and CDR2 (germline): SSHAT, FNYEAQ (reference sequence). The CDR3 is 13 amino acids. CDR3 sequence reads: CASSLVGSNEQFF. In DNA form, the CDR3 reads TGTGCCAGCAGCTTGGTTGGCTCCAATGAGCAGTTCTTC. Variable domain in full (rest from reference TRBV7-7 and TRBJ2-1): GAGVSQSPRYKVTKRGQDVTLRCDPISSHATLYWYQQALGQGPEFLTYFNYEAQPDKSGLPSDRFSAERPEGSISTLTIQRTEQRDSAMYRCASSLVGSNEQFFGPGTRLTVL.